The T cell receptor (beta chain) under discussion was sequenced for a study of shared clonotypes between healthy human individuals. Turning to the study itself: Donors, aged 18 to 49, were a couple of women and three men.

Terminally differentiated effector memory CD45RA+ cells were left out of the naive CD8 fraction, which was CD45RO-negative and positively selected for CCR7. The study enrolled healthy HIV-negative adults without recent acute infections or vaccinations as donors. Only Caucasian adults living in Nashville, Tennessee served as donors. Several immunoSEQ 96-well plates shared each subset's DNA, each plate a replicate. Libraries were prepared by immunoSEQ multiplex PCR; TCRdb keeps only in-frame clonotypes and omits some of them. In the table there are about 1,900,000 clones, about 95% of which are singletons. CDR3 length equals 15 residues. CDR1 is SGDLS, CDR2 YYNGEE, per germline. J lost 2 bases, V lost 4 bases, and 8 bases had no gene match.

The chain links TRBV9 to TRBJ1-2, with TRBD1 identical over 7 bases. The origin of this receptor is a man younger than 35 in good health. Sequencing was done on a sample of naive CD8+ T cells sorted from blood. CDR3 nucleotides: TGTGCCAGCAGCCCCCCGACAGGGACCAACTATGGCTACACCTTC. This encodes CASSPPTGTNYGYTF.